This T cell receptor beta chain was found in a study of T cells expressing NK-cell markers. Comments on this clonotype: The antigen remains unidentified.

TCR beta cDNA was generated via 5'RACE template switching incorporating UMIs. After re-calling the 5' RACE reads, TCRdb lists one entry per CDR3 protein, DNA absent. The table for this sample gives some 410,000 distinct CDR3 sequences. Regarding the study as a whole: What remained unclear was the HCMV specificity of expanded NKG2C+ T cell clones.

Sequencing used blood T cells: a sorted CD56 or NKG2C T cell subset, CD4+ or CD8+ T cells, or bulk PBMC T cells (not recorded which). The clonotype originates from a woman between 18 and 69 years old in good health.

The chain's CDR3 is CASKGAVEKLFF. This sequence joins TRBV19 and TRBJ1-4; TCRdb selects TRBD1, and the lack of DNA leaves this call unchecked. CDR1 is LNHDA, CDR2 SQIVND, per germline (reference sequence). CDR3 length: 12 amino acids.